Following are 21 T cell receptor beta chains from one sample sequenced in a study of T cells in Graves' hyperthyroidism and ophthalmopathy. The investigators amplified TCR beta CDR3 regions from RNA transcripts. The HTBI primer set served for first-round RT-PCR of the TCR CDR3. In TCRdb, the multiplex PCR reads were re-called with MiXCR into one record per CDR3 protein. The table has some 270,000 distinct CDR3 sequences, 24% seen once. The sample was blood. The receptors here all came from a woman in her forties with Graves' ophthalmopathy.

This clonotype was picked up many times. V gene TRBV28 combines with J gene TRBJ2-7, with D maybe TRBD2 (6 bases). CDR1 MDHEN and CDR2 SYDVKM come from the germline V gene. This CDR3 is 13 amino acids long. The germline V and J ends were trimmed by 10 bases and 2 bases, with 15 bases remaining between them. In DNA form, the CDR3 reads TGTGCCACAATTCGCGGGATTCCCTACGAGCAGTACTTC. Residues: CATIRGIPYEQYF.

In this sample, this clonotype turned up many times. The V and J genes are TRBV5-1 and TRBJ1-3; 7 bases are a match to TRBD1. The V and J ends lost 4 bases and 0 bases, in that order; junction bases with no gene match: 1. This CDR3 region has 14 residues. Looked up from germline, CDR1 is SGHRS and CDR2 is YFSETQ. The CDR3, as DNA: TGCGCCAGCAGCCGGGACAGCTCTGGAAACACCATATATTTT. It codes for CASSRDSSGNTIYF.

The table lists this clonotype with many counts. The genes are TRBV28 and TRBJ2-7; tentatively, D is TRBD1 (5 bases). This CDR3 spans 15 amino acids. The V end was cut by 5 bases, the J end by 6 bases, with 20 bases between. Germline V gene lookup returns CDR1 MDHEN and CDR2 SYDVKM. In DNA, the CDR3 is TGTGCCAGCAGTCCTACAGGTCCCCTCTCTCGCGAGCAGTACTTC. Translating it yields CASSPTGPLSREQYF.

This clonotype was observed at least ten times. The chain employs TRBV5-1 and TRBJ1-1; 7 bases are shared with TRBD1. V lost 4 bases, J lost 4 bases, and 4 bases stayed unmatched. The CDR3 totals 13 residues. Germline values: CDR1 SGHRS, CDR2 YFSETQ. The CDR3 here is CASSREGATEAFF. DNA for the CDR3: TGCGCCAGCAGCCGAGAGGGGGCCACTGAAGCTTTCTTT.

This clonotype was counted many times. This chain uses TRBV27 with TRBJ1-6; perhaps TRBD1 as D (5 bases). The CDR3 extends over 17 amino acids. CDR1 and CDR2 (germline): MNHEY, SMNVEV (reference sequence). V was shortened by 4 bases and J by 4 bases, with 17 bases between the two germline ends. CDR3 residues: CASSSAGRVEYNSPLHF. The CDR3 region has the DNA TGTGCCAGCAGTTCAGCGGGCAGGGTGGAATATAATTCACCCCTCCACTTT.

The V and J genes are TRBV11-2 and TRBJ1-2; 11 nucleotides agree with TRBD1. The CDR3 spans 16 residues. From germline, CDR1 is SGHAT and CDR2 FQNNGV. Trimming at V came to 5 bases and at J to 6 bases, leaving 11 bases not matched to a gene. In DNA, the CDR3 is TGTGCCAGCAGCCAAATTCCGGACAGGGGGCGTAATGGCTACACCTTC. Encoded protein: CASSQIPDRGRNGYTF.

This clonotype was recorded many times. V gene TRBV30 combines with J gene TRBJ2-5, with 7 bases matching TRBD2. V was pared by 1 base and J by 10 bases, with 9 bases of the junction left unmatched. Germline loops: CDR1 GTSNPN, CDR2 SVGIG (reference sequence). The CDR3 totals 13 residues. The CDR3 region is CAWSAMTSSDQYF. In DNA form, the CDR3 reads TGTGCCTGGAGTGCGATGACTAGCTCGGACCAGTACTTC.

This clonotype has ten or more counts. The chain joins TRBV3-1 to TRBJ2-7; D is unresolved. Germline CDR1 LGHDT, CDR2 YNNKEL (reference sequence). The CDR3 length is 12 residues. Deletions cut 0 bases from V and 5 bases from J, with 5 bases between. CDR3 nucleotides: TGTGCCAGCAGCCAAGAGGCCCACGAGCAGTACTTC. It is translated as CASSQEAHEQYF.

This clonotype was observed a few times. A much bigger clone sits one base away, suggesting this may be a read error. The rearrangement joins TRBV5-1 to TRBJ2-7; D might be TRBD1 (6 bases). Deletions cut 4 bases from V and 2 bases from J, with 7 bases between. Germline V CDR1 and CDR2: SGHRS, YFSETQ. This CDR3 is 12 amino acids long. CDR3 DNA: TGCGCCAGCAGCGGGACAACCTACGAGCAGTACTTC. This codes for CASSGTTYEQYF. Drawing the rest from reference TRBV5-1 and TRBJ2-7, the complete variable domain is KAGVTQTPRYLIKTRGQQVTLSCSPISGHRSVSWYQQTPGQGLQFLFEYFSETQRNKGNFPGRFSGRQFSNSRSEMNVSTLELGDSALYLCASSGTTYEQYFGPGTRLTVT.

This clonotype occurred many times. V and J are TRBV19 and TRBJ1-1; D uncertain. Trimming removed 5 bases from V and 8 bases from J, with 24 bases in between. The CDR3 runs 16 residues. Germline assignment: CDR1 LNHDA and CDR2 SQIVND (reference sequence). The DNA of the CDR3 is TGTGCCAGTAGTCTAAGGAACCGCGACCTACGTGTGGAAGCTTTCTTT. It encodes CASSLRNRDLRVEAFF.

This clonotype has a count of ten or more. J is TRBJ2-7 and V is TRBV6-1, with a weak D call TRBD1 (5 bases). V was pared by 6 bases and J by 4 bases, with 13 bases between. The CDR3 loop spans 13 amino acids. CDR1 and CDR2 from the germline V gene are MNHNS and SASEGT. The CDR3 region has the DNA TGTGCCAGCAGGGCAGGGATGGTTTACGAGCAGTACTTC. Amino acid sequence: CASRAGMVYEQYF.

At least ten counts were recorded for this clonotype. V gene TRBV5-1 combines with J gene TRBJ2-5; no clear D gene. Trimming took 7 bases from V and 0 from J, leaving 13 bases between them. Germline lookup yields CDR1 SGHRS and CDR2 YFSETQ. CDR3 length: 14 residues. CDR3 sequence reads: CASGSDGYQETQYF. The CDR3 region has the DNA TGCGCCAGCGGATCGGACGGGTACCAAGAGACCCAGTACTTC.

The genes are TRBV24-1 and TRBJ2-2; TRBD2 matches at 7 bases. The CDR3 runs to 18 residues. The germline gives CDR1 KGHDR, CDR2 SFDVKD. Unmatched junction bases numbered 10, after V lost 1 base and J lost 3 bases. This chain's CDR3 is CATSDLGVGGSYTGELFF. The CDR3 DNA follows: TGTGCCACCAGTGATTTAGGGGTTGGCGGGAGTTACACCGGGGAGCTGTTTTTT.

This clonotype was recorded at least ten times. The chain recombines TRBV6-5 with TRBJ2-7; maybe TRBD1 (5 bases). Looked up from germline, CDR1 is MNHEY and CDR2 is SVGAGI. Trimming cost V 2 bases and J 3 bases, with 17 bases left between them. The CDR3 extends over 16 amino acids. CDR3 residues: CASSYPGGTGLYEQYF. The CDR3 bases are TGTGCCAGCAGTTACCCGGGCGGAACAGGCCTCTACGAGCAGTACTTC.

V and J are TRBV27 and TRBJ1-1; 9 positions agree with TRBD1. Germline V gene data show CDR1 as MNHEY and CDR2 as SMNVEV (reference sequence). The CDR3 is 14 amino acids. V shed 2 bases, J shed 6 bases, and the junction held 4 bases outside the gene matches. Here the CDR3 reads CASSLATGGSEAFF. For the CDR3, the DNA is TGTGCCAGCAGTTTAGCTACAGGGGGCTCTGAAGCTTTCTTT.

This clonotype was detected many times. The rearrangement joins TRBV2 to TRBJ2-1; 11 bases are a match to TRBD2. CDR1 and CDR2 (germline): SNHLY, FYNNEI. CDR3 length: 18 amino acids. V lost 1 base to trimming and J lost 3 bases; unmatched junction nucleotides: 8. DNA of the CDR3: TGTGCCAGCAGTGAAGTATTGCTAGCGGGAGGAGGCTACAATGAGCAGTTCTTC. Amino acid sequence: CASSEVLLAGGGYNEQFF.

In its sample, this clonotype was seen many times. This rearrangement joins TRBV3-1 to TRBJ2-1; the match to TRBD2 covers 7 bases. Per germline, CDR1 LGHDT and CDR2 YNNKEL (reference sequence). CDR3 size: 16 residues. The ends lost 0 bases at V and 4 bases at J; junction bases unmatched: 6. CDR3 DNA sequence: TGTGCCAGCAGCCAAGAAACTAGCGTGTGGTACAATGAGCAGTTCTTC. Translating gives CASSQETSVWYNEQFF.

The gene calls are TRBV29-1 and TRBJ2-7; 9 bases are shared with TRBD1. Germline lookup yields CDR1 SQVTM and CDR2 ANQGSEA. The CDR3 totals 15 residues. Trimming removed 2 bases from V and 5 bases from J; junction bases left unmatched: 10. The CDR3 protein is CSVETRTGVFDEQYF. CDR3 DNA: TGCAGCGTTGAAACCCGGACAGGGGTATTCGACGAGCAGTACTTC.

The table lists this clonotype with many counts. V usage is TRBV7-6 and J usage is TRBJ2-7; TRBD1 matches 12 bases. V trimming: 3 bases; J trimming: 7 bases; junction bases outside the gene matches: 10. Germline-derived CDR1 and CDR2 are SGHVS and FNYEAQ. There are 16 residues in the CDR3. The CDR3 DNA follows: TGTGCCAGCAGCTTGGAACCGGGACAGGGGGCTTGGGAGCAGTACTTC. Amino acid sequence: CASSLEPGQGAWEQYF. The complete variable domain, with remaining parts taken from reference TRBV7-6 and TRBJ2-7, reads GAGVSQSPRYKVTKRGQDVALRCDPISGHVSLYWYRQALGQGPEFLTYFNYEAQQDKSGLPNDRFSAERPEGSISTLTIQRTEQRDSAMYRCASSLEPGQGAWEQYFGPGTRLTVT.

This clonotype showed up many times. J is TRBJ1-1 and V is TRBV10-3; possibly TRBD1 for D (6 bases). The V gene's germline CDR1 is ENHRY and CDR2 SYGVKD. V dropped 0 bases and J dropped 1 base, with 12 bases sitting between them. This CDR3 has 16 amino acids. The chain's CDR3 is CAISESGTPPNTEAFF. The CDR3 coding sequence is TGTGCCATCAGTGAGTCTGGGACACCCCCGAACACTGAAGCTTTCTTT.

This clonotype was observed many times. CDR3 loop: CAISEGGDAFF. CDR3 in DNA: TGTGCCATCAGTGAGGGGGGAGACGCTTTCTTT. This chain links TRBV10-3 with TRBJ1-1; tentative D call: TRBD1 (5 bases). Germline V gene lookup returns CDR1 ENHRY and CDR2 SYGVKD. V was clipped by 2 bases and J by 11 bases, with 9 bases between them. The CDR3 length is 11 residues.